These T cell receptor beta chains were read from a single sample in a study of blood T cell repertoires in COVID-19. Sequencing was performed with immunoSEQ multiplex PCR; in TCRdb, only in-frame clones are kept and a portion is missing. The table shows around 30,000 clones, with 90% occurring only once. The sequencing sample was made of peripheral blood. These receptors all stem from a man aged 55 to 70 with active COVID-19. Both conserved end residues are part of each CDR3. D genes are given only for firm matches. Not all rows give a size; the values are once, few, many and, for expanded clones, a class.

j_call v_call d_call clone_size cdr3_nt cdr3_aa
TRBJ2-3 TRBV19 NA NA TGTGCCAGTAGTATCCAGAGCACAGATACGCAGTATTTT CASSIQSTDTQYF
TRBJ2-6 TRBV4-2 NA NA TGTGCCAGCAGCCAAGATCAGGGGTCTGGGGCCAACGTCCTGACTTTC CASSQDQGSGANVLTF
TRBJ1-5 TRBV11-3 NA NA TGTGCCAGCAGCTTAGACAGGGGGCCCCAGCATTTT CASSLDRGPQHF
TRBJ1-5 TRBV5-6 NA NA TGTGCCAGCAGCTTGATGGGTAAGAGTCGGGATCAGCCCCAGCATTTT CASSLMGKSRDQPQHF
TRBJ1-2 TRBV5-1 TRBD1 NA TGCGCCAGCAGCTTAATGACAGGGGGTGAAGGTGGCTACACCTTC CASSLMTGGEGGYTF
TRBJ1-1 TRBV7-2 NA few TGTGCCAGCAGCTTCTCCTTTTCTGAAGCTTTCTTT CASSFSFSEAFF
TRBJ1-2 TRBV18 TRBD1 NA TGTGCCAGCTCACCGGGACAGGGGCTGCTCGGCTACACCTTC CASSPGQGLLGYTF
TRBJ2-7 TRBV7-7 NA NA TGTGCTAGCAGCTTACCGGGAGAGGGGCTGACCTACGAGCAGTACTTC CASSLPGEGLTYEQYF
TRBJ1-1 TRBV6-5 NA NA TGTGCCAGCAGTTACGCGCCAGGAATGAACACTGAAGCTTTCTTT CASSYAPGMNTEAFF
TRBJ1-3 TRBV6-6 NA NA TGTGCCAGCAGTCGAGGAGAGGGAAGGGCCGGAAACACCATATATTTT CASSRGEGRAGNTIYF
TRBJ2-2 TRBV3-1/TRBV3-2 NA NA TGTGCCAGCAGCCAAGCTCGGCGACAAAACACCGGGGAGCTGTTTTTT CASSQARRQNTGELFF
TRBJ2-3 TRBV11-3 TRBD2 NA TGTGCCAGCAGTCCGCTTGGACTAGCGGTACCAGATACGCAGTATTTT CASSPLGLAVPDTQYF
TRBJ1-1 TRBV19 TRBD1 NA TGTGCCAGTAGTATAGGGACAGGTATTTACACTGAAGCTTTCTTT CASSIGTGIYTEAFF
TRBJ2-7 TRBV21-1 NA NA TGTGCCAGCAGCCTGGGTGGGGACAGGAAGGAAAAAACCTACGAGCAGTACTTC CASSLGGDRKEKTYEQYF
TRBJ2-7 TRBV12-3/TRBV12-4 NA NA TGTGCCAGCAGTTCAACAGGGTTCCACGAGCAGTACTTC CASSSTGFHEQYF
TRBJ2-2 TRBV12-2 NA NA TGTGCAAGTCGCTTAGTAGTCAGGGAGAACACCGGGGAGCTGTTTTTT CASRLVVRENTGELFF
TRBJ2-5 TRBV6-5 NA NA TGTGCCAGCAGTCGACACAAAGAGACCCAGTACTTC CASSRHKETQYF
TRBJ1-4 TRBV23-1 TRBD1 NA TGCGCCAGCAGTCAATTGGGACAGGGTTATGAAAAACTGTTTTTT CASSQLGQGYEKLFF
TRBJ2-7 TRBV4-3 TRBD2 NA TGCGCCAGCAGCCAAACCGCGGGGGGGCCCTACGAGCAGTACTTC CASSQTAGGPYEQYF
TRBJ2-7 TRBV7-8 NA NA TGTGCCAGCAGCGCGGACTACGAGCAGTACTTC CASSADYEQYF
TRBJ1-1 TRBV4-1 NA NA TGCGCCAGCAGCCAAGACGGGGGACGCACTGAAGCTTTCTTT CASSQDGGRTEAFF
TRBJ1-4 TRBV5-8 TRBD1 NA TGTGCCAGCAGCTTGGCCGGGACAGGGCCGTATGAAAAACTGTTTTTT CASSLAGTGPYEKLFF
TRBJ2-1 TRBV11-2 TRBD1 NA TGTGCCAGCAGCACTCGGACAGGGGGGAGTCAGTTCTTC CASSTRTGGSQFF